The text below deals with one TCR beta chain. The antigen is undetermined. This specimen comes from a study of long-term antiretroviral therapy in people with HIV. Whole-study context: Collection dates of the earliest samples fall about a decade before the 2015 immediate-ART recommendation.

Study-level findings and limits: Clones expanded before ART dominated the repertoire at all time points. Drawn between 2004 and 2017, the blood was possibly obtained under older ART regimens.

An immunoSEQ assay, version v3.0, was performed at survey level. Sequencing set out to capture about 40,000-50,000 T-cell genomes per sample. Repertoires were generated with immunoSEQ multiplex PCR, while TCRdb's copy carries only in-frame clones and drops some. The sample includes about 33,000 clones, more than 60% of them seen just once. Source: unsorted PBMCs, taken 2 years after starting antiretroviral therapy. The TCR was taken from a woman in her 50s with HIV.

CDR3 sequence: CSVLQGLSSYEQYF. CDR3 DNA: TGCAGCGTTCTTCAGGGGCTCAGCTCCTACGAGCAGTACTTC. The rearrangement links TRBV29-1 to TRBJ2-7, with D perhaps TRBD1 (6 bases). Germline assignment: CDR1 SQVTM and CDR2 ANQGSEA. There are 14 residues in the CDR3. Deletions cut 5 bases from V and 0 bases from J, with 14 bases between.